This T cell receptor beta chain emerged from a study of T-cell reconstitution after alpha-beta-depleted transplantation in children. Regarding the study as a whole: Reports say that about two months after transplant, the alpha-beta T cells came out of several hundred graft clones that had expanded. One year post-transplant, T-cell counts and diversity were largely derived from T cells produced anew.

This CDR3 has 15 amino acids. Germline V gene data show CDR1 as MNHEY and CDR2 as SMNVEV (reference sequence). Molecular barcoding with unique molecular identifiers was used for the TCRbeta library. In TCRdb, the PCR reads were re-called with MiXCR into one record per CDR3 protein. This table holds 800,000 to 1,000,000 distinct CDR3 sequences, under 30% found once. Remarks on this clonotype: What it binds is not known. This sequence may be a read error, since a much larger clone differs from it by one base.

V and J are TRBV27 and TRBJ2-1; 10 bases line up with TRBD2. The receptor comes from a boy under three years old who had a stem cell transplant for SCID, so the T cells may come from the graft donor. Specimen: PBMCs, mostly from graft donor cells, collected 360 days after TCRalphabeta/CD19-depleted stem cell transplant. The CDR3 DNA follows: TGTGCCAGCAGTTATAGCGGGGGGCCTTACAATGAGCAGATCTTC. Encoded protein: CASSYSGGPYNEQIF.